One TCR beta chain is described in this entry. The antigen remains undetermined. A second 7 to 11 cycle PCR used barcoded and J-beta primers. TCRdb reprocessed the 5' RACE reads with MiXCR, giving one entry per CDR3 protein. This repertoire shows 1.5 million to 2 million distinct CDR3 sequences, around half found once; its top ten account for 2.1%. This entry comes from a study of blood T cells in healthy people across ages. The study, taken as a whole, reports: Roughly linearly, TCR beta diversity per million T cells fell as age increased.

The CDR3 runs to 16 residues. The germline gives CDR1 MNHEY, CDR2 SVGEGT. Trimming at V came to 2 bases and at J to 2 bases, leaving 4 bases not matched to a gene. A minimum of 5.5 micrograms of total RNA was extracted per sample. The rearrangement links TRBV6-2 or TRBV6-3 to TRBJ2-7; 12 positions match TRBD1. The sequenced material came from blood. This clonotype was obtained from a woman aged 40 to 50 in good health. As DNA, the CDR3 is TGTGCCAGCAGTTACGGGACAGGGGGCCCGACCTACGAGCAGTACTTC. Residues: CASSYGTGGPTYEQYF.